This T cell receptor beta chain was identified in a study of pediatric ulcerative colitis. Study-wide findings and caveats: Two rectal CDR3 clonotypes occurred in all ulcerative colitis patients.

Generated by immunoSEQ multiplex PCR, the TCRdb table keeps only in-frame clones and is missing some. The sample has about 64,000 clones, about 80% seen once. Of note for this clone: Its antigen is not identified.

Germline loops: CDR1 LGHNA, CDR2 YSLEER. V dropped 0 bases and J dropped 2 bases, with 11 bases sitting between them. The CDR3 length is 15 residues. The source material was blood. The chain joins TRBV4-3 to TRBJ2-7; D is unclear. The sequence came from a boy aged 5-17 years with moderate ulcerative colitis. The CDR3 loop is CASSQDSGFTYEQYF. The DNA of the CDR3 is TGCGCCAGCAGCCAAGATTCCGGCTTCACCTACGAGCAGTACTTC.